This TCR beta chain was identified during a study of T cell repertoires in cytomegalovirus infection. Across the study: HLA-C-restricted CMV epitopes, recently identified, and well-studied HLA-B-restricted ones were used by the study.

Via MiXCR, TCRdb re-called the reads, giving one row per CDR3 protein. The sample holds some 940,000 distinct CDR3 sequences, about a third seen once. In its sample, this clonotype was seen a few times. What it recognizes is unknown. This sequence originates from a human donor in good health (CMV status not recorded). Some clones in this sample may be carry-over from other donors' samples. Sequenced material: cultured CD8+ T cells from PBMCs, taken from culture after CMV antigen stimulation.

The CDR3: CSARDRLDRDSTGELFF. The CDR3 nucleotides are TGCAGTGCTAGAGATAGGTTGGACCGGGATTCCACCGGGGAGCTGTTTTTT. V usage is TRBV20-1 and J usage is TRBJ2-2; TRBD2 might be the D (5 bases). The CDR3 extends over 17 amino acids. Germline V gene data show CDR1 as DFQATT and CDR2 as SNEGSKA (reference sequence). V shed 0 bases and J shed 4 bases, with 18 bases lying between them.